The clone carrying this T cell receptor beta chain has just a few counts. Looked up from germline, CDR1 is MNHEY and CDR2 is SVGEGT. V lost 2 bases and J 5 bases, leaving 10 bases between the germline ends. The CDR3 extends over 15 amino acids. Profiling relied on immunoSEQ multiplex PCR, and the TCRdb table lists in-frame clones only, not all of them. The table has 95,000 to 150,000 clones, roughly 91% seen once; the top ten hold around 9.4%. The sample comes from a study of control samples from healthy donors and cancer patients. The specimen was blood. This receptor was obtained from a man in his forties or fifties in good health. The chain couples TRBV6-2 or TRBV6-3 to TRBJ1-6, with a possible D match to TRBD1 (5 bases). CDR3 sequence (DNA): TGTGCCAGCAGTTACCACCGGGACCATAATTCACCCCTCCACTTT. It translates to CASSYHRDHNSPLHF.